This is a list of T cell receptor beta chains from one sample in a study of response to subunit inactivated influenza vaccine. TCRdb used MiXCR to reprocess the RT-PCR reads, holding one entry per CDR3 protein. In the table there are roughly 790,000 distinct CDR3 sequences, around 21% of which are singletons. This sample comprised PBMCs from blood, obtained 5 days after vaccination. The receptors here all came from a man aged 50-59 years who received an inactivated influenza vaccine. CDR3s include the opening cysteine and the closing phenylalanine or tryptophan. D genes are given only for firm matches. The listing skips clone size in some rows; elsewhere it reads once, few, many or a size class.

d_call	clone_size	v_call	j_call	cdr3_nt	cdr3_aa
TRBD2	.	TRBV2	TRBJ2-3	TGTGCCAGCAGTGAACTTGGCGGGAGTTATACGCAGTATTTT	CASSELGGSYTQYF
.	few	TRBV18	TRBJ1-5	TGTGCCAGCTCACCGGGAGGTCTTAATCAGCCCCAGCATTTT	CASSPGGLNQPQHF
.	once	TRBV20-1	TRBJ2-3	TGCAGTGCTCAAAAAGGGGTTAGCGGTACAGATACGCAGTATTTT	CSAQKGVSGTDTQYF
.	.	TRBV4-3	TRBJ2-1	TGCGCCAGCAGCCAAGATCCCGGAGCCTACAATGAGCAGTTCTTC	CASSQDPGAYNEQFF
.	.	TRBV20-1	TRBJ1-5	TGCAGTGCCACCCGCCGGGCAGTCGATAGCAATCAGCCCCAGCATTTT	CSATRRAVDSNQPQHF
TRBD1	few	TRBV7-2	TRBJ1-1	TGTGCCAGCAGCGACCGGACAGGGACAACCACTGAAGCTTTCTTT	CASSDRTGTTTEAFF
.	.	TRBV5-1	TRBJ2-7	TGCGCCAGCAGCTTGGTCGGTCTGGGGTACGAGCAGTACTTC	CASSLVGLGYEQYF
TRBD1	few	TRBV29-1	TRBJ2-3	TGCAGCGTTGAAGGGGCCGGGACAGGGGGCCGGGTAGATACGCAGTATTTT	CSVEGAGTGGRVDTQYF
.	.	TRBV15	TRBJ2-5	TGTGCCACCAGCAGAGATAGGAGGCGGTTAGAGACCCAGTACTTC	CATSRDRRRLETQYF
.	.	TRBV4-2	TRBJ2-5	TGTGCCAGCAGCCAAGGGGAACAAGAGACCCAGTACTTC	CASSQGEQETQYF
.	.	TRBV6-1	TRBJ2-7	TGTGCCAGCAGCCCGGGGGGAGACAGGGACTATCGCTACGAGCAGTACTTC	CASSPGGDRDYRYEQYF
.	.	TRBV7-2	TRBJ1-6	TGTGCCAGCAGCTTGAAGGGGCGTAATTCACCCCTCCACTTT	CASSLKGRNSPLHF
.	.	TRBV18	TRBJ2-1	TGTGCCAGCTCACAAACCGGGGGTGTTCGGTACAATGAGCAGTTCTTC	CASSQTGGVRYNEQFF
TRBD2	.	TRBV7-9	TRBJ2-2	TGTGCCAGCAGCCTACATAGCGGGAGGGCTGACACCGGGGAGCTGTTTTTT	CASSLHSGRADTGELFF
.	.	TRBV10-3	TRBJ2-2	TGTGCCATCAGTGAAGTTTTAGGCCAAACGAACACCGGGGAGCTGTTTTTT	CAISEVLGQTNTGELFF
TRBD2	many	TRBV6-5	TRBJ2-7	TGTGCCAGCAGTTACCCGGGAGGCGAGCAGTACTTC	CASSYPGGEQYF
.	.	TRBV5-6	TRBJ2-1	TGTGCCAGCAGCTTGGTAACTAGCCTCTACAATGAGCAGTTCTTC	CASSLVTSLYNEQFF
.	.	TRBV5-1	TRBJ2-7	TGCGCCAGCAGCTTGGAGGGGCAGTGGGTCGTAAACGAGCAGTACTTC	CASSLEGQWVVNEQYF
.	.	TRBV4-2	TRBJ2-1	TGTGCCAGCAGCCAAGTCACGGGGGGCAGGAATGAGCAGTTCTTC	CASSQVTGGRNEQFF
.	.	TRBV6-2/TRBV6-3	TRBJ2-6	TGTGCCAGCAGTTTGAGATTTGGGGCCAACGTCCTGACTTTC	CASSLRFGANVLTF
.	.	TRBV20-1	TRBJ2-3	TGCAGTGCTAGAGATCTGGGAAACCTCCGCCTAACAGATACGCAGTATTTT	CSARDLGNLRLTDTQYF
TRBD1	.	TRBV7-6	TRBJ2-1	TGTGCCAGCAGCTTCAACAGGGGGAGCTCCTACAATGAGCAGTTCTTC	CASSFNRGSSYNEQFF
.	.	TRBV3-1	TRBJ2-2	TGTGCCAGCAGCCAAGATCCGACCTTTTCCTCATCCGGGGAGCTGTTTTTT	CASSQDPTFSSSGELFF
TRBD1	many	TRBV28	TRBJ1-1	TGTGCCAGCAGTCCGGACAGGACGTTCTCTGAAGCTTTCTTT	CASSPDRTFSEAFF
TRBD1	.	TRBV5-5	TRBJ1-2	TGTGCCAGCAGCCGGGGCGGACAGGGAACCTATGGCTACACCTTC	CASSRGGQGTYGYTF
.	few	TRBV14	TRBJ2-2	TGTGCCAGCAGCCAAGGTGCGACGCGCGCATACGGGGAGCTGTTTTTT	CASSQGATRAYGELFF
.	few	TRBV7-9	TRBJ2-7	TGTGCCGTACCCACCTCGTACTACGAGCAGTACTTC	CAVPTSYYEQYF
.	.	TRBV20-1	TRBJ2-7	TGCAGTGCTCCAAACTTCTACGAGCAGTACTTC	CSAPNFYEQYF
.	.	TRBV20-1	TRBJ2-2	TGCAGTGCTCTGTCCGGGGAGCTGTTTTTT	CSALSGELFF
TRBD1	.	TRBV28	TRBJ1-4	TGTGCCAGCACCTTATGGGGGGGACAGGGGGAGAATGAAAAACTGTTTTTT	CASTLWGGQGENEKLFF
.	.	TRBV29-1	TRBJ2-7	TGCAGCGTTGTTTCAGGGGTCGAGCAGTACTTC	CSVVSGVEQYF
.	.	TRBV29-1	TRBJ2-7	TGCAGCGCTTTGACTGAAGGACGCTACGAGCAGTACTTC	CSALTEGRYEQYF
.	.	TRBV7-9	TRBJ2-2	TGTGCCAGCAGCGCACTCGGGCGATGGAACACCGGGGAGCTGTTTTTT	CASSALGRWNTGELFF
.	.	TRBV11-2	TRBJ1-1	TGTGCCAGCAGCTTAGATCGCCCTGCCGGGGACACTGAAGCTTTCTTT	CASSLDRPAGDTEAFF
.	.	TRBV5-1	TRBJ2-7	TGCGCCAGCAGCTTGTTGGACAGTCAGGGGCAGGAGCAGTACTTC	CASSLLDSQGQEQYF
TRBD1	.	TRBV4-2	TRBJ1-1	TGTGCCAGCAGCAAACCAGGGGGCCAGAACACTGAAGCTTTCTTT	CASSKPGGQNTEAFF
TRBD2	.	TRBV19	TRBJ2-3	TGTGCCAGTAGTACCCCGGGACTAGCGACAGATACGCAGTATTTT	CASSTPGLATDTQYF
TRBD1	few	TRBV20-1	TRBJ2-5	TGCAGTGCTAGAGAGGGACAGCTTGGGAACCAAGAGACCCAGTACTTC	CSAREGQLGNQETQYF
TRBD2	.	TRBV29-1	TRBJ2-1	TGCAGCGTTGAAAGTCGATTAGCGGGAGGGCCCGGTGAGCAGTTCTTC	CSVESRLAGGPGEQFF
TRBD1	.	TRBV7-8	TRBJ1-4	TGTGCCAGCAGCTTACCCCCGCGACAGGGTGGGAGTGAAAAACTGTTTTTT	CASSLPPRQGGSEKLFF
.	few	TRBV28	TRBJ2-1	TGTGCCAGCAGTTTAGGCGTAGGGGCGGCCTACAATGAGCAGTTCTTC	CASSLGVGAAYNEQFF
TRBD1	.	TRBV20-1	TRBJ2-5	TGCAGTGCTAGAGAGGGACAGATGGGGGAGACCCAGTACTTC	CSAREGQMGETQYF